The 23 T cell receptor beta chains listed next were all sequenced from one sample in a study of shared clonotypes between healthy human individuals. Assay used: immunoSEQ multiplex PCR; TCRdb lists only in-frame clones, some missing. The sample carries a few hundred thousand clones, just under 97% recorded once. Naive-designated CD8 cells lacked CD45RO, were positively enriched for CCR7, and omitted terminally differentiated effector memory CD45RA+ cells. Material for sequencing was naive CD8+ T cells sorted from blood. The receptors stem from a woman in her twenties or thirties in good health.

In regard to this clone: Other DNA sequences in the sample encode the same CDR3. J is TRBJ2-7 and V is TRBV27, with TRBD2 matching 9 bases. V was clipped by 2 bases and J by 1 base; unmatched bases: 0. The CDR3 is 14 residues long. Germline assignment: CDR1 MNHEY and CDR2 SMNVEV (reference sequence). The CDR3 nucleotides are TGTGCCAGCAGTTTACTAGCGGGATCCTACGAGCAGTACTTC. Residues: CASSLLAGSYEQYF.

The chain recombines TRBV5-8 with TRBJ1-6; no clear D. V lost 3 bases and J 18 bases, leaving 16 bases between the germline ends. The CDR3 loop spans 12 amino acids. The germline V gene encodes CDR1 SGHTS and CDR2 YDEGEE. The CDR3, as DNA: TGTGCCAGCAGCTGGGAGCCGGGATCAGCCCACTTT. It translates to CASSWEPGSAHF.

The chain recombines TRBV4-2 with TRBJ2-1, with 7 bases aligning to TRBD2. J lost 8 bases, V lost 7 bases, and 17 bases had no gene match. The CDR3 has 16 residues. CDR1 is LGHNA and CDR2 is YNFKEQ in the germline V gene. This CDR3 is CASITSLGGGRDEQFF. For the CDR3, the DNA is TGTGCCAGCATCACCAGTCTTGGGGGAGGGCGGGATGAGCAGTTCTTC.

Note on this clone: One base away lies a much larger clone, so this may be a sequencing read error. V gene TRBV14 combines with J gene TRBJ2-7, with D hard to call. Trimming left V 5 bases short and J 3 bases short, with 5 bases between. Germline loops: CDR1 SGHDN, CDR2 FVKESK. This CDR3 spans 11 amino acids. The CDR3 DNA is TGTGCCAGCAGCTCTGACTACGAGCAGTACTTC. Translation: CASSSDYEQYF.

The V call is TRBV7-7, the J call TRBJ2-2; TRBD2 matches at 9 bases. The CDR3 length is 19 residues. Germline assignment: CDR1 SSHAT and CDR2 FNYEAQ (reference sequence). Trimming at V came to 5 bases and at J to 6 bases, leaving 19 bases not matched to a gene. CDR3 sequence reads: CASSTGAGGPEVMPGELFF. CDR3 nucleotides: TGTGCCAGCAGCACGGGGGCGGGAGGGCCCGAAGTAATGCCCGGGGAGCTGTTTTTT.

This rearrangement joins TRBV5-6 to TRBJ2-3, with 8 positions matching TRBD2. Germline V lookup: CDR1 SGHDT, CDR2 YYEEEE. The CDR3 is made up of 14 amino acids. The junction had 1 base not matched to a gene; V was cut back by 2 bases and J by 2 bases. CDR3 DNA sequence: TGTGCCAGCAGCTTAGCGGGAGACACAGATACGCAGTATTTT. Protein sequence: CASSLAGDTDTQYF. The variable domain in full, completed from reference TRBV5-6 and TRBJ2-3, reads DAGVTQSPTHLIKTRGQQVTLRCSPKSGHDTVSWYQQALGQGPQFIFQYYEEEERQRGNFPDRFSGHQFPNYSSELNVNALLLGDSALYLCASSLAGDTDTQYFGPGTRLTVL.

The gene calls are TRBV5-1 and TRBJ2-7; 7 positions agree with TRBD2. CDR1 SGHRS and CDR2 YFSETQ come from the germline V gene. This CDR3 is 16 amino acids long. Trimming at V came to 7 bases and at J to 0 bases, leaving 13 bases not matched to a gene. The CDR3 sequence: CASSLARGESSYEQYF. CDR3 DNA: TGCGCCAGCTCCCTAGCTCGGGGGGAGTCCTCCTACGAGCAGTACTTC.

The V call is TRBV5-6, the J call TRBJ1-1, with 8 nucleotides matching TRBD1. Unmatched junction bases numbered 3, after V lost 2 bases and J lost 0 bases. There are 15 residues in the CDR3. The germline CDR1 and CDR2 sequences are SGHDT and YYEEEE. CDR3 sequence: CASSFGTGMNTEAFF. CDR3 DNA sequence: TGTGCCAGCAGCTTCGGGACAGGCATGAACACTGAAGCTTTCTTT.

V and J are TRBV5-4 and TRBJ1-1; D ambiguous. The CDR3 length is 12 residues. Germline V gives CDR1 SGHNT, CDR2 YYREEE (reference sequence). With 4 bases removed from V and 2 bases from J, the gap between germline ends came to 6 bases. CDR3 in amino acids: CASSTSNTEAFF. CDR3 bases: TGTGCCAGCAGCACCTCAAACACTGAAGCTTTCTTT.

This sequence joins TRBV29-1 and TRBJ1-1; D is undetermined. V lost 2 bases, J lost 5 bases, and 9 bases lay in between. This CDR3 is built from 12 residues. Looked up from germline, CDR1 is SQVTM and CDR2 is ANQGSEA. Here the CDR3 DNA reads TGCAGCGTTGAATCCGGGAATACTGAAGCTTTCTTT. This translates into CSVESGNTEAFF.

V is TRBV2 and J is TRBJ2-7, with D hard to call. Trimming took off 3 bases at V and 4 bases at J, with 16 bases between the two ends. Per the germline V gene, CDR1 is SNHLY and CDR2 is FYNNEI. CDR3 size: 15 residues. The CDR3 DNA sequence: TGTGCCAGCAGTGACCCTTCCTCCTTACCTTACGAGCAGTACTTC. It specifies CASSDPSSLPYEQYF.

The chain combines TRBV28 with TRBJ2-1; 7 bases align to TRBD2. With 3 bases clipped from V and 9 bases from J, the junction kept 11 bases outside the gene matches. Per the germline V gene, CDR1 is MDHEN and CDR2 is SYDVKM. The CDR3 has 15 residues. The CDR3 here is CASSFVSGLLGEQFF. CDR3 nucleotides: TGTGCCAGCAGTTTCGTTAGCGGGTTATTGGGTGAGCAGTTCTTC.

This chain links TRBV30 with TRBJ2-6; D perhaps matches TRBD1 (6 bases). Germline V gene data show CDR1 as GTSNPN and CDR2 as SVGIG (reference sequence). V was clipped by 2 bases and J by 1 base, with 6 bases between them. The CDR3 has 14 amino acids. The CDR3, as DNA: TGTGCCTGGAGTACAGGGTCTGGGGCCAACGTCCTGACTTTC. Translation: CAWSTGSGANVLTF.

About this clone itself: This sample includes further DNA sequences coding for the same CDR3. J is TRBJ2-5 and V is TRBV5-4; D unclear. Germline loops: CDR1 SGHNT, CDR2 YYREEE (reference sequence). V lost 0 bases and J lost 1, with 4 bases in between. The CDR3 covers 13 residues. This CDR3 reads CASSLESQETQYF. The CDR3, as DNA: TGTGCCAGCAGCTTGGAGTCCCAAGAGACCCAGTACTTC.

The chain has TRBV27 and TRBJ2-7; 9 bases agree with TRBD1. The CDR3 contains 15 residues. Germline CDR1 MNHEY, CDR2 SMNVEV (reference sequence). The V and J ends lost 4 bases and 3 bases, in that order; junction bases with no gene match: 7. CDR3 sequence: CASSSVGTGNYEQYF. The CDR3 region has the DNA TGTGCCAGCAGTTCGGTTGGGACAGGGAACTACGAGCAGTACTTC.

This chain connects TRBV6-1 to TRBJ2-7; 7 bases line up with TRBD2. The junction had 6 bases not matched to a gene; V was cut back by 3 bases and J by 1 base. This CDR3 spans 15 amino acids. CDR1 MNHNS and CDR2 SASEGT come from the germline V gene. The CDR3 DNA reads TGTGCCAGCAGTGATCCCCCCGGGGGGTCCTACGAGCAGTACTTC. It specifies CASSDPPGGSYEQYF.

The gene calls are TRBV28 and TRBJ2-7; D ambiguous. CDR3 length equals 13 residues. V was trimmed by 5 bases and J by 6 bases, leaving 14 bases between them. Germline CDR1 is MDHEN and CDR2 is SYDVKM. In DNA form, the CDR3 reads TGTGCCAGCAGTCAGCCTCGGCCAGTCGAGCAGTACTTC. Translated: CASSQPRPVEQYF.

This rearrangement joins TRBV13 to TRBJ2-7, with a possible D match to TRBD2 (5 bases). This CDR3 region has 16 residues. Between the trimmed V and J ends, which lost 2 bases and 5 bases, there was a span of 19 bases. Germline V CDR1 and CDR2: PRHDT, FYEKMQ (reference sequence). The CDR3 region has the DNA TGTGCCAGCAGCTTAAGGGCCCTCGGACTGGACCACGAGCAGTACTTC. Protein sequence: CASSLRALGLDHEQYF.

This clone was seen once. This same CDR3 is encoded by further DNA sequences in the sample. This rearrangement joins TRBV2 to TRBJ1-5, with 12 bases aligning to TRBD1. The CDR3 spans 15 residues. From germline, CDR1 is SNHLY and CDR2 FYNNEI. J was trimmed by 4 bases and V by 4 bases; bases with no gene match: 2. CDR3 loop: CASSVGQGANQPQHF. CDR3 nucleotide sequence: TGTGCCAGCAGTGTGGGACAGGGGGCGAATCAGCCCCAGCATTTT.

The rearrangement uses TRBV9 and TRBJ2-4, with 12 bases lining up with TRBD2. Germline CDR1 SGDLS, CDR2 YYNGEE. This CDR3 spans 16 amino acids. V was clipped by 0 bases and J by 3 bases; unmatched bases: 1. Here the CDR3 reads CASSVGLAGVKNIQYF. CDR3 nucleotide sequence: TGTGCCAGCAGCGTAGGACTAGCGGGAGTCAAAAACATTCAGTACTTC.

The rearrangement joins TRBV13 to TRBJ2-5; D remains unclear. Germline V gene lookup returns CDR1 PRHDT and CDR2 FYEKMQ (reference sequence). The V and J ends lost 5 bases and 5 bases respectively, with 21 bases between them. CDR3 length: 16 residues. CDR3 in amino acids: CASSNIPGFDRETQYF. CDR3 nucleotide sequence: TGTGCCAGCAGCAACATCCCTGGGTTCGACCGGGAGACCCAGTACTTC.

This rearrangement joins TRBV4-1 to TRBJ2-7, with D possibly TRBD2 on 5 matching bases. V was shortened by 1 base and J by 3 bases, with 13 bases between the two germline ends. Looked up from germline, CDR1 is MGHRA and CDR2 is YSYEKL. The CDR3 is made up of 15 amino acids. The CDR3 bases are TGCGCCAGCAGCCAAGGAGCTAGCCAGTTCTACGAGCAGTACTTC. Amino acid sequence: CASSQGASQFYEQYF.

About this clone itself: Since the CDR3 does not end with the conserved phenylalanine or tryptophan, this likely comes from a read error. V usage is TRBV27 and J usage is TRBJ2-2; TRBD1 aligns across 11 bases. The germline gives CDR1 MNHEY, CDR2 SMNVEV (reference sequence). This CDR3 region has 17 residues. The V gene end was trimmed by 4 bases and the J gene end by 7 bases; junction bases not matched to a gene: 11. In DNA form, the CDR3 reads TGTGCCAGCAGTTGGCTCCTTGGACAGGGGGCTAGCGGGGAGCTGTTTCTT. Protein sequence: CASSWLLGQGASGELFL.